The T cell receptor (beta chain) under discussion was sequenced for a study of T-cell reconstitution after alpha-beta-depleted transplantation in children. The authors prepared the TCRbeta library with unique molecular identifiers. TCRdb re-derived calls from the PCR reads in MiXCR, one entry per CDR3 protein. Of a few hundred thousand distinct CDR3 sequences listed, around 9.5% are singletons. The table lists this clonotype with a few counts. The source is a human donor who donated a stem cell graft to a child with acute lymphoblastic leukemia. The source material was PBMCs from the stem cell graft donor, sampled from the stem cell graft.

The CDR3 DNA is TGTGCCACCAGTGACCCCGGTGGGCGGGGTTACAATGAGCAGTTCTTC. Its translation: CATSDPGGRGYNEQFF. The rearrangement links TRBV24-1 to TRBJ2-1; the D gene is possibly TRBD2 (6 bases). This CDR3 contains 16 residues. Trimming stripped 4 bases from V and 4 bases from J, with 16 bases between. Germline V gives CDR1 KGHDR, CDR2 SFDVKD.